These 17 T cell receptor beta chains came from one sample sequenced in a study of response to subunit inactivated influenza vaccine. Each CDR3 protein gets one entry after TCRdb re-called the RT-PCR reads with MiXCR. The sample carries more than 450,000 distinct CDR3 sequences, around 8% recorded once. The sample consisted of PBMCs from blood, taken roughly 24 months after vaccination. The receptors originated from a man between 50 and 75 years old who received an inactivated influenza vaccine.

The gene calls are TRBV20-1 and TRBJ1-4; the D is unclear. The CDR3 extends over 15 amino acids. The germline gives CDR1 DFQATT, CDR2 SNEGSKA (reference sequence). The germline V and J ends were trimmed by 1 base and 8 bases, with 17 bases remaining between them. CDR3 sequence: CSARGVAGDDEKLFF. In DNA form, the CDR3 reads TGCAGTGCTAGAGGGGTGGCAGGAGATGACGAAAAACTGTTTTTT.

The rearrangement joins TRBV11-3 to TRBJ2-1; TRBD2 might be the D (6 bases). Trimming pared 5 bases from V and 3 bases from J, leaving 14 bases between. Germline V gene lookup returns CDR1 SGHNT and CDR2 YENEEA. This CDR3 is 15 amino acids long. CDR3: CASSDLAADYNEQFF. CDR3 DNA: TGTGCCAGCAGCGATTTAGCGGCAGACTACAATGAGCAGTTCTTC. The entire variable domain, with the rest obtained from reference TRBV11-3 and TRBJ2-1, is as follows: EAGVVQSPRYKIIEKKQPVAFWCNPISGHNTLYWYLQNLGQGPELLIRYENEEAVDDSQLPKDRFSAERLKGVDSTLKIQPAELGDSAVYLCASSDLAADYNEQFFGPGTRLTVL.

The chain has TRBV27 and TRBJ2-2, with 9 bases aligning to TRBD2. V lost 5 bases and J lost 5; bases outside the gene matches: 6. Germline assignment: CDR1 MNHEY and CDR2 SMNVEV (reference sequence). This CDR3 has 15 amino acids. The CDR3 loop is CASSAAGGWTGELFF. DNA of the CDR3: TGTGCCAGCAGTGCAGCGGGGGGATGGACCGGGGAGCTGTTTTTT.

The chain couples TRBV6-5 to TRBJ2-2; D is unresolved. Looked up from germline, CDR1 is MNHEY and CDR2 is SVGAGI. The ends were cut back, 0 bases at V and 1 base at J, with 9 bases in the middle. This CDR3 has 16 amino acids. The CDR3 sequence: CASSYSNSRNTGELFF. In DNA, the CDR3 is TGTGCCAGCAGTTACTCGAACAGCCGGAACACCGGGGAGCTGTTTTTT.

This clonotype was detected many times. The V and J genes are TRBV12-3 or TRBV12-4 and TRBJ2-4; D is unresolved. This CDR3 is 13 amino acids long. V was clipped by 6 bases and J by 9 bases, with 15 bases between them. CDR3 loop: CASSSTVRGIQYF. CDR3 sequence (DNA): TGTGCCAGCAGCTCCACGGTGCGAGGCATTCAGTACTTC.

The sample holds a few counts of this clonotype. The chain joins TRBV21-1 to TRBJ2-1; the D call TRBD1 from the table was never checked on the DNA. TRBV21-1 is listed as a pseudogene. CDR3 size: 15 residues. CDR3 residues: CASSGGRVGYNEQFF. The CDR3 DNA is TGTGCCAGCAGCGGGGGCAGGGTGGGTTACAATGAGCAGTTCTTC.

This clonotype was seen only a few times. The J gene is TRBJ2-3, the V gene TRBV20-1, with D hard to call. Germline CDR1 reads DFQATT; CDR2 reads SNEGSKA (reference sequence). The CDR3 sequence is 15 residues long. Trimming cost V 3 bases and J 2 bases, with 15 bases left between them. The CDR3 bases are TGCAGTGCTAGTCGGCTAACAAGCCTCACAGATACGCAGTATTTT. Translating gives CSASRLTSLTDTQYF.

This sequence joins TRBV6-6 and TRBJ1-3; D gene ambiguous. Looked up from germline, CDR1 is MNHNY and CDR2 is SVGAGI (reference sequence). The V end lost 2 bases, the J end lost 9 bases, and 8 bases lay between the germline ends. This CDR3 is 12 amino acids long. CDR3 in DNA: TGTGCCAGCAGTTACAACCGGGGCACCATATATTTT. It encodes CASSYNRGTIYF.

This clonotype was seen more than once but under ten times. The chain carries TRBV15 and TRBJ1-1; tentative D call: TRBD1 (5 bases). V lost 1 base, J lost 4 bases, and 10 bases lay in between. The CDR3 has 14 amino acids. Per the germline V gene, CDR1 is LNHNV and CDR2 is YYDKDF (reference sequence). Here the CDR3 DNA reads TGTGCCACCAGCAGAGGACGGGGCGGCACTGAAGCTTTCTTT. Its protein is CATSRGRGGTEAFF.

The rearrangement joins TRBV12-3 or TRBV12-4 to TRBJ1-2, with 10 bases matching TRBD1. After removal of 6 bases from V and 5 bases from J, the junction contained 12 bases not matched to a gene. This CDR3 is built from 16 residues. In DNA, the CDR3 is TGTGCCAGCAGAAAGGACAGGGGGGGGATTGGTTATGGCTACACCTTC. This sequence encodes CASRKDRGGIGYGYTF.

This clonotype was seen a handful of times. The CDR3 here is CASSQEDGASYNSPLHF. CDR3 bases: TGTGCCAGCAGCCAAGAGGATGGAGCGTCCTATAATTCACCCCTCCACTTT. V and J are TRBV4-2 and TRBJ1-6; D not resolved. CDR1 and CDR2 (germline): LGHNA, YNFKEQ. There are 17 residues in the CDR3. Trimming shortened V by 0 bases and J by 1 base, and 10 bases separated the two germline ends.

This clonotype was recorded a few times. The chain employs TRBV20-1 and TRBJ2-3; TRBD1 aligns across 7 bases. This CDR3 has 13 amino acids. V was clipped by 4 bases and J by 2 bases; unmatched bases: 3. CDR1 and CDR2 from the germline V gene are DFQATT and SNEGSKA (reference sequence). The CDR3 bases are TGCAGTGCTAAGACAGGGACCACAGATACGCAGTATTTT. This codes for CSAKTGTTDTQYF.

The sample holds a few counts of this clonotype. The chain joins TRBV7-2 to TRBJ1-4, with D possibly being TRBD1 (6 bases). In germline, CDR1 is SGHTA, CDR2 FQGNSA. This CDR3 contains 13 residues. V lost 2 bases and J 6 bases, leaving 7 bases between the germline ends. The CDR3, as DNA: TGTGCCAGCAGCTTAAACAGGGATGAAAAACTGTTTTTT. This translates into CASSLNRDEKLFF. The variable domain in full, with the rest retrieved from reference TRBV7-2 and TRBJ1-4, is GAGVSQSPSNKVTEKGKDVELRCDPISGHTALYWYRQSLGQGLEFLIYFQGNSAPDKSGLPSDRFSAERTGGSVSTLTIQRTQQEDSAVYLCASSLNRDEKLFFGSGTQLSVL.

The chain links TRBV28 to TRBJ1-5; 8 nucleotides match TRBD1. The V and J ends lost 1 base and 6 bases, in that order; junction bases with no gene match: 2. The germline V gene encodes CDR1 MDHEN and CDR2 SYDVKM. The CDR3 loop spans 14 amino acids. CDR3 protein: CASSLSQGGQPQHF. The CDR3 DNA is TGTGCCAGCAGTTTATCACAGGGGGGTCAGCCCCAGCATTTT.

This clonotype was detected only a few times. V and J are TRBV7-3 and TRBJ2-3; 7 bases are a match to TRBD2. CDR1 SGHTA and CDR2 FQGTGA come from the germline V gene. V was clipped by 5 bases and J by 10 bases; unmatched bases: 9. The CDR3 contains 13 residues. The CDR3 DNA is TGTGCCAGCAGCCTGTTTATTGCGGGGGCGCAGTATTTT. Translating gives CASSLFIAGAQYF.

This clonotype was detected a few times. The gene calls are TRBV25-1 and TRBJ2-2; TRBD1 aligns across 7 bases. Germline CDR1 is MGHDK and CDR2 is SYGVNS. V shed 8 bases, J shed 7 bases, and the junction held 10 bases outside the gene matches. This CDR3 has 14 amino acids. CDR3 nucleotides: TGTGCCAGCCTAGACAGGGATCGAGGCGGGGAGCTGTTTTTT. It is translated as CASLDRDRGGELFF.

The rearrangement uses TRBV5-5 and TRBJ2-5; 9 bases map to TRBD2. Germline loops: CDR1 SGHKS, CDR2 YYEKEE (reference sequence). Germline trimming cut 0 bases from V and 2 bases from J; bases unmatched to any gene: 5. This CDR3 spans 16 amino acids. CDR3 sequence (DNA): TGTGCCAGCAGCTTGGCCCCAGCGGGAGGTCAAGAGACCCAGTACTTC. It codes for CASSLAPAGGQETQYF.